This entry is about one TCR beta chain. The antigen remains undetermined. The data stem from a study of CD8+ T cells in alopecia areata. Study-wide background: The drug, oral tofacitinib, was given to treated patients at 5 to 10 mg twice daily. Severity was scored as percentage of affected scalp area in treated patients. General observations from the study: Tissue-resident alphabeta T cells belonging to normal skin likewise get sequenced within scalp specimens.

With V trimmed by 10 bases and J by 3 bases, 13 bases remained unmatched. This CDR3 spans 15 amino acids. Germline CDR1 is SNHLY and CDR2 is FYNNEI. RNA extraction was followed by reverse transcription into cDNA, which acted as the sequencing template. Profiling relied on immunoSEQ multiplex PCR, and the TCRdb table lists in-frame clones only, not all of them. The data contain about 140,000 clones, 80% to 90% of them singletons. Treatment meaning: oral pan-JAK inhibitor, 5-10 mg twice daily. The study team obtained lesional scalp punch biopsies and peripheral blood from alopecia areata patients. This TCR came from a human donor with alopecia areata. The V and J genes are TRBV2 and TRBJ2-5; 8 nucleotides agree with TRBD2. The sequenced sample was CD8+ T cells sorted from blood, obtained at week 4, from a patient treated with tofacitinib. CDR3 protein: CATQFVAGGEETQYF. CDR3 in DNA: TGTGCCACCCAGTTTGTGGCGGGGGGAGAAGAGACCCAGTACTTC. The full variable domain, with the rest looked up from reference TRBV2 and TRBJ2-5, is EPEVTQTPSHQVTQMGQEVILRCVPISNHLYFYWYRQILGQKVEFLVSFYNNEISEKSEIFDDQFSVERPDGSNFTLKIRSTKLEDSAMYFCATQFVAGGEETQYFGPGTRLLVL.